This T cell receptor (beta chain) was documented in a study of early T cells in non-severe SARS-CoV-2 infection. At the level of the study: Chains stayed unpaired after sequencing of bulk RNA from unsorted whole blood. Study-wide points: Matching results from VDJdb favored anti-spike CD8 responses, leaving private and CD4 specificities undetected.

The table lists this clonotype with a few counts. What it binds is unknown. Germline CDR1 is SGHDT and CDR2 is YYEEEE. This CDR3 region has 15 residues. V lost 1 base and J lost 4, with 14 bases in between. Individual cDNA molecules each received unique molecular identifiers attached to them. TCRdb reprocessed the 5' RACE reads via MiXCR and lists one record per CDR3 protein. The table shows some 71,000 distinct CDR3 sequences, with about 13% occurring only once. This TCR was sampled from an adult who was a healthcare worker with PCR-confirmed SARS-CoV-2 infection or an uninfected control (not recorded which). Source material: whole blood. This chain joins TRBV5-6 and TRBJ1-1; D unresolved. The CDR3 DNA reads TGTGCCAGCAGCTTGATAGTAGGGAAGGGCACTGAAGCTTTCTTT. Its protein product is CASSLIVGKGTEAFF.